This T cell receptor (beta chain) derives from a study of T cell repertoires in cytomegalovirus infection. The V gene's germline CDR1 is SGHVS and CDR2 FNYEAQ. The CDR3 extends over 13 amino acids. V trimming: 5 bases; J trimming: 8 bases; junction bases outside the gene matches: 8. One entry per CDR3 protein results from TCRdb running MiXCR on the reads. This table holds 630,000 or so distinct CDR3 sequences, roughly a quarter found once. The rearrangement links TRBV7-6 to TRBJ1-2; 7 nucleotides agree with TRBD1. The receptor's source is a human donor in good health (CMV status not recorded). Some clones in this sample may be carry-over from other donors' samples. The specimen sequenced was CD8+ T cells from PBMCs. The chain's CDR3 is CASSLGTVDGYTF. The CDR3 coding sequence is TGTGCCAGCAGCCTAGGGACAGTTGACGGCTACACCTTC.